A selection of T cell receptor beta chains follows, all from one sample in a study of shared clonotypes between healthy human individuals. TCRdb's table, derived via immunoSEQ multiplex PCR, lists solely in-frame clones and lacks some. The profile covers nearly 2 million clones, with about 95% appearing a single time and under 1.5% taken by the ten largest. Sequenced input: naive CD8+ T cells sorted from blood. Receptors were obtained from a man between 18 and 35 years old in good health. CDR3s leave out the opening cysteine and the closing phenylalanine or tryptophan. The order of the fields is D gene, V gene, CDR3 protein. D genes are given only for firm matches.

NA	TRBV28	ASISGFENTGELF
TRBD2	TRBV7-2	ASSLEPSGYSTDTQY
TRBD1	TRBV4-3	ASSQDRDSASEQY
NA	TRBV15	ATSRDREDSDYEQY
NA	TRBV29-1	SVDLPGLGHEQF
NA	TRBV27	ASGRARDYYEQY
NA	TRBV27	ASRFPNTGELF
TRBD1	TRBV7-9	ASSSGTGGPDTQY
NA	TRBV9	ASSVSGREQY
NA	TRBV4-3	ASSWVSGAERDTQY
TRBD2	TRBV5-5	ATGLAPTYEQY
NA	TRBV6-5	ASSPTEAPSYEQY
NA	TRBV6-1	ASSEDRQSTGELF
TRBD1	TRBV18	ASSLDPGQGAYEQY
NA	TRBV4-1	ASSKDGTALYNSPLH
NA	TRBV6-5	ASSYSIGGQPQH
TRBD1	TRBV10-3	AISDAGGYTEAF
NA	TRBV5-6	ASSFMDTQY
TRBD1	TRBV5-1	ASSLDRTGATEAF
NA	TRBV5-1	ASSLEGDYNEQF
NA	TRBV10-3	ATSPGYNEQF
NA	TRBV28	ASSFGGEDGYT
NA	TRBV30	AWSETTVSDSEQY
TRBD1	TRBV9	ASSVEGAANEKLF
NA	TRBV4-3	ASSQDGGTQKGEQF
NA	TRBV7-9	ASSSPNANTQY
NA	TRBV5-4	ASSLAPSSEAF
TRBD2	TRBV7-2	ASSFREGSYEQY
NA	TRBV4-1	ASSQFGTDILEQY
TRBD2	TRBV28	ASRPGTSGGRETQY
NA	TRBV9	ASSVEPSSRDEQY
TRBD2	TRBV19	ASSMGGWTYEQY
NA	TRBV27	ASSIDPIYEQY
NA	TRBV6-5	ASSNDYGQHYEQY
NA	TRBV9	ASSVGGSEQY
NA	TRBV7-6	ASSLGGRGDEKLF
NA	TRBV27	ASSFDPYNEQF
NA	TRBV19	ASSPGTDNSPLH
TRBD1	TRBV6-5	ASYGTVKGKYEQY
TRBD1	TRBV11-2	ASSYRDRAPNYGYT
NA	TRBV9	ASSVGVLTEAF
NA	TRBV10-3	AIRQDNKNTEAF
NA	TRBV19	ASSLAWNTEAF
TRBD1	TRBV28	ASSPSTGFSFYSNQPQH